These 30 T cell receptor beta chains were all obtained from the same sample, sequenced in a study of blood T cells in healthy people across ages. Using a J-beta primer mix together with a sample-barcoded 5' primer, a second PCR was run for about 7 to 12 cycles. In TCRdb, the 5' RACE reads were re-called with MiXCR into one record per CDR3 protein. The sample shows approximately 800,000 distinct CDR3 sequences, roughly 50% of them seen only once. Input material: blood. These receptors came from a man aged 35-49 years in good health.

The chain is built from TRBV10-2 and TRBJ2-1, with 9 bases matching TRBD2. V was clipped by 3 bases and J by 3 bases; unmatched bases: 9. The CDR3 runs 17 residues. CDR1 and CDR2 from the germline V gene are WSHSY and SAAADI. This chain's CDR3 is CASSEPPASGDYNEQFF. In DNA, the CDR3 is TGCGCCAGCAGTGAACCCCCCGCTAGCGGGGACTACAATGAGCAGTTCTTC.

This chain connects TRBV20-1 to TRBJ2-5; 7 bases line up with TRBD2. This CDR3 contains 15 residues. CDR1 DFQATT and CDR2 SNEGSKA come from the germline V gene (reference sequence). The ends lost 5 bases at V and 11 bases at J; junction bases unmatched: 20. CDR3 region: CSASQRKGLVNEQYF. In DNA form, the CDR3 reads TGCAGTGCTTCACAACGAAAAGGACTAGTTAATGAGCAGTACTTC.

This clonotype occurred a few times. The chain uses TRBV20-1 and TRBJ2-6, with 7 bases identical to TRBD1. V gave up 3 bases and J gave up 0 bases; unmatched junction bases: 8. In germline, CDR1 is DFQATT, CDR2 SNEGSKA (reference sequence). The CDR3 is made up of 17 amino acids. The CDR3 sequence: CSASQGQTGSGANVLTF. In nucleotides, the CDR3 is TGCAGTGCTAGCCAGGGACAGACCGGCTCTGGGGCCAACGTCCTGACTTTC.

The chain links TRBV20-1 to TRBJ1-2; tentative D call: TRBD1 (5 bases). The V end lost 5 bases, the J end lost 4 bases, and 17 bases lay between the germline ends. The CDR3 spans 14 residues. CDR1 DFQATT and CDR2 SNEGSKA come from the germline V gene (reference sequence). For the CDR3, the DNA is TGCAGTGCTCAAAAGTGGGGCGGGTTCTATGGCTACACCTTC. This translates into CSAQKWGGFYGYTF.

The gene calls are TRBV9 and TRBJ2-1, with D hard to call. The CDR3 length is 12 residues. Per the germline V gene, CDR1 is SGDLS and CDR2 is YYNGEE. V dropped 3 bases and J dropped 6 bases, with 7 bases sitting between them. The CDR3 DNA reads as TGTGCCAGCAGCGAACACCTCAATGAGCAGTTCTTC. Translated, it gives CASSEHLNEQFF.

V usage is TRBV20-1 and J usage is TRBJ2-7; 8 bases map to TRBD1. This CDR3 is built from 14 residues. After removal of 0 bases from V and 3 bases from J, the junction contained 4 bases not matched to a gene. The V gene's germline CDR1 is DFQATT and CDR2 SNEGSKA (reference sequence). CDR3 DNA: TGCAGTGCTAGAGATACAGGGGGTATCTACGAGCAGTACTTC. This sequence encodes CSARDTGGIYEQYF.

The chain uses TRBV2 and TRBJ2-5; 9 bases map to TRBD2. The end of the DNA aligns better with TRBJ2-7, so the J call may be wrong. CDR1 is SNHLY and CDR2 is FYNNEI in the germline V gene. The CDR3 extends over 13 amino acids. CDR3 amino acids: CASRDAGGNEQYF. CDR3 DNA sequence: TGTGCCAGCAGGGACGCGGGAGGGAACGAGCAGTACTTC.

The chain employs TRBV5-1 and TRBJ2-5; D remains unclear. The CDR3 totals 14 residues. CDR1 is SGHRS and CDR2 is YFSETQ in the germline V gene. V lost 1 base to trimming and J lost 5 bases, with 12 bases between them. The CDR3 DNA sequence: TGCGCCAGCAGCTTGTCCCGTTCGGTGGAGACCCAGTACTTC. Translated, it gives CASSLSRSVETQYF.

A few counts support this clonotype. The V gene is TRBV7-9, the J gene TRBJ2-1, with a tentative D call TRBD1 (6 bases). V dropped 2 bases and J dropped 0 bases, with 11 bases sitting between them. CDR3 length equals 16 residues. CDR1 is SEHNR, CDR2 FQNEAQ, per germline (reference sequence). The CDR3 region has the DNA TGTGCCAGCAGCTTACAGGGGTATGGCTCCTACAATGAGCAGTTCTTC. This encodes CASSLQGYGSYNEQFF.

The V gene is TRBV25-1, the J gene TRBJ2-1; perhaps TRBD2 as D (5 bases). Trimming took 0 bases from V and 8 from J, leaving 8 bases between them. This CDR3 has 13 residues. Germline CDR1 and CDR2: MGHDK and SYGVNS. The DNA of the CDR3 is TGTGCCAGCAGTGAATACGGACTCGATGAGCAGTTCTTC. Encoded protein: CASSEYGLDEQFF. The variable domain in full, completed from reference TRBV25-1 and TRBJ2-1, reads EADIYQTPRYLVIGTGKKITLECSQTMGHDKMYWYQQDPGMELHLIHYSYGVNSTEKGDLSSESTVSRIRTEHFPLTLESARPSHTSQYLCASSEYGLDEQFFGPGTRLTVL.

The CDR3 DNA follows: TGTGCCAGCAGTTACACAGTTCATTACAATGAGCAGTTCTTC. It yields the protein CASSYTVHYNEQFF. The chain links TRBV6-2 or TRBV6-3 to TRBJ2-1; D remains unclear. The CDR3 is 14 residues long. Germline V gene lookup returns CDR1 MNHEY and CDR2 SVGEGT. Between the trimmed V and J ends, which lost 2 bases and 4 bases, there was a span of 9 bases.

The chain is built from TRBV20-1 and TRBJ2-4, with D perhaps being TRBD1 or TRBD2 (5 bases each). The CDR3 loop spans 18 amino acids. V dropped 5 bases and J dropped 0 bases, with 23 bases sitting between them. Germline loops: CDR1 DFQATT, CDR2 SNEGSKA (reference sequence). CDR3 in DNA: TGCAGTGCTTCTCAGGCAGGGAGAAGGTCGATAGCCAAAAACATTCAGTACTTC. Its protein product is CSASQAGRRSIAKNIQYF.

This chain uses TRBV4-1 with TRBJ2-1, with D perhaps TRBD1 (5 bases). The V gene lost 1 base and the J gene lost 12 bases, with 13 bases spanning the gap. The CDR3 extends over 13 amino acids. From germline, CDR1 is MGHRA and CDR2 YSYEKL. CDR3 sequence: CASSQVQETGQFF. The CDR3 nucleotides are TGCGCCAGCAGCCAAGTTCAGGAAACAGGGCAGTTCTTC.

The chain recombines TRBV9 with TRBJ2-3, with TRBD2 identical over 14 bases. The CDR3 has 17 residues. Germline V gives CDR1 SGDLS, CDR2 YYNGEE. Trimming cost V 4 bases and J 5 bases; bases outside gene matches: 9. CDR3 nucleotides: TGTGCCAGCAGCCCTCAGACTAGCGGGGGGGCCGGAGATACGCAGTATTTT. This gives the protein CASSPQTSGGAGDTQYF. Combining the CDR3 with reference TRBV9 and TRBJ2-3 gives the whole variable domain DSGVTQTPKHLITATGQRVTLRCSPRSGDLSVYWYQQSLDQGLQFLIQYYNGEERAKGNILERFSAQQFPDLHSELNLSSLELGDSALYFCASSPQTSGGAGDTQYFGPGTRLTVL.

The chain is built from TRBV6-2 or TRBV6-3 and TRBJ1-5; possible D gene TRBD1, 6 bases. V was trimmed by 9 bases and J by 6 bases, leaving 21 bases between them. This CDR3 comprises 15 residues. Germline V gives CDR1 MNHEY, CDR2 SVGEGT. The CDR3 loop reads CASSPQGQGIQPQHF. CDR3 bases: TGTGCCAGTAGCCCTCAAGGGCAGGGGATTCAGCCCCAGCATTTT.

The CDR3 DNA reads TGTGCCAGCACCCCATGGGGGGGCGAAGCCGGGGAGCTGTTTTTT. Its protein product is CASTPWGGEAGELFF. The J gene is TRBJ2-2, the V gene TRBV12-3 or TRBV12-4; possibly TRBD2 for D (7 bases). The CDR3 length is 15 residues. V lost 7 bases to trimming and J lost 6 bases, with 18 bases between them.

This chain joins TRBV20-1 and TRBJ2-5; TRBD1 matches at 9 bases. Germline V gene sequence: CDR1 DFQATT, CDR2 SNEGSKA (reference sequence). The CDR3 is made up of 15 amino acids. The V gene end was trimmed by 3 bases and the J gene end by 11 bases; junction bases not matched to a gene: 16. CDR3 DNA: TGCAGTGCTAGCCCCGGGACAGGGAGAGTCGGTGAGCAGTACTTC. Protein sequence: CSASPGTGRVGEQYF.

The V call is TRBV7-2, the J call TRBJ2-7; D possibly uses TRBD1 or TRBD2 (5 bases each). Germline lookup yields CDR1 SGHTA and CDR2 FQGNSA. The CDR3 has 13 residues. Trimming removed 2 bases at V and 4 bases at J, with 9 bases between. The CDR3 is CASSLSREYEQYF. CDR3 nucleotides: TGTGCCAGCAGCTTAAGCAGGGAGTACGAGCAGTACTTC.

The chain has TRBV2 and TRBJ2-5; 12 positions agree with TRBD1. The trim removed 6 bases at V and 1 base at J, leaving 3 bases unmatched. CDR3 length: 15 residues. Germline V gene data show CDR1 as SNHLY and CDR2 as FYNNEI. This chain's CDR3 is CASRRDRGRQETQYF. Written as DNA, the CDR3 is TGTGCCAGCAGGAGGGACAGGGGGCGCCAAGAGACCCAGTACTTC.

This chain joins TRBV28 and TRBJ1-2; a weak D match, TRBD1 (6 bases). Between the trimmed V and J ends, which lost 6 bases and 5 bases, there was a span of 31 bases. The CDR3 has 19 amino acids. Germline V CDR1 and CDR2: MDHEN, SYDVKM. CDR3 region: CASRDTDWGAGSGRYGYTF. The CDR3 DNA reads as TGTGCCAGCAGAGATACTGATTGGGGGGCAGGGTCCGGTCGTTATGGCTACACCTTC.

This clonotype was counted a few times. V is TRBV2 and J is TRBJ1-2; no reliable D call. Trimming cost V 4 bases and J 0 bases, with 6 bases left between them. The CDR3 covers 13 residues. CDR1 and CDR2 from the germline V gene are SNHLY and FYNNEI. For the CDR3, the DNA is TGTGCCAGCAGTGCGGGGACTAACTATGGCTACACCTTC. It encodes CASSAGTNYGYTF.

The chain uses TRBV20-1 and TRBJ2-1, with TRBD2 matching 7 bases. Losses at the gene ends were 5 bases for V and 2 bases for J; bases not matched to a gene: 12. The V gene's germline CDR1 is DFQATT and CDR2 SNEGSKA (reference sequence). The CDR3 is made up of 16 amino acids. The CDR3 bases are TGCAGTGCTCCACTCCCGGGGGGAAATGCCTACAATGAGCAGTTCTTC. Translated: CSAPLPGGNAYNEQFF.

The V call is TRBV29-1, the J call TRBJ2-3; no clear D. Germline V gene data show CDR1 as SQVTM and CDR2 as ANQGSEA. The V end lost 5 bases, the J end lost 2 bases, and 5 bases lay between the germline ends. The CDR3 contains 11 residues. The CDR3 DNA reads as TGCAGCGTTCGTGTCACAGATACGCAGTATTTT. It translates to CSVRVTDTQYF.

This CDR3 is CASKPMGPAETQYF. DNA for the CDR3: TGTGCCAGCAAGCCCATGGGGCCAGCCGAGACCCAGTACTTC. The chain joins TRBV6-6 to TRBJ2-5; D possibly corresponds to TRBD1 (5 bases). V gave up 7 bases and J gave up 5 bases, with 17 bases separating them. The CDR3 extends over 14 amino acids. CDR1 MNHNY and CDR2 SVGAGI come from the germline V gene (reference sequence).

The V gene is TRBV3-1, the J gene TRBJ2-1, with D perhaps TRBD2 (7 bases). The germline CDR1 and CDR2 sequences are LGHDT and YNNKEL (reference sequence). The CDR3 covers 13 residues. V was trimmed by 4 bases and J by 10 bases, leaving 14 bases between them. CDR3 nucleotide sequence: TGTGCCAGCAGCCGGACGGGGGGCTACGAGCAGTTCTTC. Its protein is CASSRTGGYEQFF.

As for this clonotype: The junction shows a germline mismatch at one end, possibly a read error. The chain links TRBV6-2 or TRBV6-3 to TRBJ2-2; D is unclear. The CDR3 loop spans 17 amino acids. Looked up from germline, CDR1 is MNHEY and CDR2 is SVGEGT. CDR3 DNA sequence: TGTGCCTGCAGTTACTCGAATCCTAGTCGTGGGGACGGGGAGCTGTTTTTT. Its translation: CACSYSNPSRGDGELFF.

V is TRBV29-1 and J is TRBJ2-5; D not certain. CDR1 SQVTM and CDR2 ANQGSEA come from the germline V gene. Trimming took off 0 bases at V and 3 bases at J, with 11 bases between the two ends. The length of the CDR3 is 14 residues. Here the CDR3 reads CSVEDGPWEETQYF. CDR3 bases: TGCAGCGTTGAAGATGGCCCCTGGGAAGAGACCCAGTACTTC.

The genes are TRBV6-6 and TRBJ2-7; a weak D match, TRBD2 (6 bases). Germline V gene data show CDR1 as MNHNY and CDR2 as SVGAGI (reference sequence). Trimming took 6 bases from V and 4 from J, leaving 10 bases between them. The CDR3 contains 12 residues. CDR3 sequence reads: CASSKLAYEQYF. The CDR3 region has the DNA TGTGCCAGCAGCAAACTAGCTTACGAGCAGTACTTC.

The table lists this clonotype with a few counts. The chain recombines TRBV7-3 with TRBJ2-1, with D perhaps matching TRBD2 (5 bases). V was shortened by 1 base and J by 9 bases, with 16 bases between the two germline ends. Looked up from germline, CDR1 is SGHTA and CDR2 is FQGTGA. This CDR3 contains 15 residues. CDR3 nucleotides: TGTGCCAGCAGCTTAATTACCGGAGGAGGCGGTGAGCAGTTCTTC. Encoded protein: CASSLITGGGGEQFF.

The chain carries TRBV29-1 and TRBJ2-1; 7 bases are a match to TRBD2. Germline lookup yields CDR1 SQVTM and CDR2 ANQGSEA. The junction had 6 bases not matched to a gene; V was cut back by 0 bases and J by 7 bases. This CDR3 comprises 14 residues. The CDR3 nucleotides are TGCAGCGTTGAAGAGAGCGGGGCTATAAATGAGCAGTTCTTC. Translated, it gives CSVEESGAINEQFF.